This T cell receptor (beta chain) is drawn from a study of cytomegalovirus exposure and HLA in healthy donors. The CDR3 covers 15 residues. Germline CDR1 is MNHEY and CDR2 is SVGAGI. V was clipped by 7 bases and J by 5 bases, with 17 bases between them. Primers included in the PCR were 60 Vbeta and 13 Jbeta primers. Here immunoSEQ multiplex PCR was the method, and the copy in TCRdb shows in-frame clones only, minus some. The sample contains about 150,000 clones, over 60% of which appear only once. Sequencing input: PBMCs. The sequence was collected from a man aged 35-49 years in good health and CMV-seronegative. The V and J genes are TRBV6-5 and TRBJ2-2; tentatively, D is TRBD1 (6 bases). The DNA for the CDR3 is TGTGCCAGCACCTCCACAGGGAGTGGTACCGGGGAGCTGTTTTTT. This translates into CASTSTGSGTGELFF.